The 31 T cell receptor beta chains below all came from one sample that was sequenced in a study of T cells in pancreatic ductal adenocarcinoma. Surgery without prior neoadjuvant therapy was the treatment of the selected pancreatic ductal adenocarcinoma patients. Generated by immunoSEQ multiplex PCR, the TCRdb table keeps only in-frame clones and is missing some. The sample carries 11,000 or so clones, roughly 90% recorded once. The specimen was PBMCs. Receptors originate from a human donor with pancreatic ductal adenocarcinoma.

Only a few counts were recorded for this clone. The V and J genes are TRBV28 and TRBJ2-1, with D unresolved. Trimming took off 4 bases at V and 7 bases at J, with 14 bases between the two ends. Germline-derived CDR1 and CDR2 are MDHEN and SYDVKM. The CDR3 runs to 14 residues. The CDR3 nucleotides read TGTGCCAGCAGTTATGGACCCAATCCGAATGAGCAGTTCTTC. Translation gives CASSYGPNPNEQFF.

This clone was recorded once. The V gene is TRBV6-1, the J gene TRBJ1-2, with D hard to call. Germline V lookup: CDR1 MNHNS, CDR2 SASEGT. V shed 7 bases and J shed 4 bases, with 13 bases lying between them. The CDR3 has 13 residues. As DNA, the CDR3 is TGTGCCAGCACCGTTCAAGGGTTCTATGGCTACACCTTC. Translating gives CASTVQGFYGYTF.

V usage is TRBV18 and J usage is TRBJ2-3, with D unclear. This CDR3 has 14 residues. Germline V CDR1 and CDR2: KGHSH, LQKENI. Trimming removed 2 bases at V and 2 bases at J, with 8 bases between. CDR3: CASSPTRDTDTQYF. The CDR3 bases are TGTGCCAGCTCACCAACAAGGGACACAGATACGCAGTATTTT.

The sample holds one count of this clone. CDR3 bases: TGTGCCAGTAATGAGATTCCTTACAATGAGCAGTTCTTC. This sequence encodes CASNEIPYNEQFF. The chain links TRBV19 to TRBJ2-1; D ambiguous. The germline gives CDR1 LNHDA, CDR2 SQIVND (reference sequence). V dropped 7 bases and J dropped 4 bases, with 11 bases sitting between them. The CDR3 runs to 13 residues.

The chain couples TRBV2 to TRBJ2-2, with D possibly being TRBD1 (6 bases). Trimming shortened V by 2 bases and J by 1 base, and 11 bases separated the two germline ends. This CDR3 contains 16 residues. Per germline, CDR1 SNHLY and CDR2 FYNNEI. CDR3 region: CASSELAGVNTGELFF. CDR3 coding DNA: TGTGCCAGCAGTGAATTAGCAGGGGTGAACACCGGGGAGCTGTTTTTT.

This chain connects TRBV7-9 to TRBJ2-1; 10 nucleotides agree with TRBD2. This CDR3 is built from 17 residues. V lost 4 bases and J lost 10; bases outside the gene matches: 16. Germline V lookup: CDR1 SEHNR, CDR2 FQNEAQ (reference sequence). CDR3 nucleotide sequence: TGTGCCAGCAGCTCCAAGCCACTAGCGGGGAGTACAGGGGAGCAGTTCTTC. Its protein product is CASSSKPLAGSTGEQFF. Full variable domain (rest looked up from reference TRBV7-9 and TRBJ2-1): DTGVSQNPRHKITKRGQNVTFRCDPISEHNRLYWYRQTLGQGPEFLTYFQNEAQLEKSRLLSDRFSAERPKGSFSTLEIQRTEQGDSAMYLCASSSKPLAGSTGEQFFGPGTRLTVL.

V gene TRBV28 combines with J gene TRBJ2-3; 12 nucleotides align to TRBD2. The ends lost 2 bases at V and 5 bases at J; junction bases unmatched: 8. CDR3 length: 17 amino acids. Germline CDR1 and CDR2: MDHEN and SYDVKM. This CDR3 is CASSLRLLAGGGDTQYF. DNA for the CDR3: TGTGCCAGCAGTTTAAGGTTACTAGCGGGAGGTGGAGATACGCAGTATTTT. Variable domain in full (rest from reference TRBV28 and TRBJ2-3): DVKVTQSSRYLVKRTGEKVFLECVQDMDHENMFWYRQDPGLGLRLIYFSYDVKMKEKGDIPEGYSVSREKKERFSLILESASTNQTSMYLCASSLRLLAGGGDTQYFGPGTRLTVL.

This clone was picked up a small number of times. The chain links TRBV4-2 to TRBJ2-1; TRBD2 agrees at 9 bases. With 0 bases clipped from V and 6 bases from J, the junction kept 6 bases outside the gene matches. CDR1 LGHNA and CDR2 YNFKEQ come from the germline V gene. This CDR3 is 16 amino acids long. The CDR3 loop reads CASSQESLAGINEQFF. The CDR3 DNA reads TGTGCCAGCAGCCAAGAGAGCCTAGCGGGAATCAATGAGCAGTTCTTC.

This clone was found once. The V call is TRBV28, the J call TRBJ2-3; D tentatively fits TRBD1 or TRBD2 (7 bases each). V lost 7 bases and J lost 11, with 22 bases in between. Germline V gene data show CDR1 as MDHEN and CDR2 as SYDVKM. This CDR3 is 14 amino acids long. The CDR3 nucleotides read TGTGCCAGCACCAGACAGGGACTAACTTTCGAGCAGTATTTT. Its translation: CASTRQGLTFEQYF.

V usage is TRBV13 and J usage is TRBJ2-5, with D perhaps TRBD1 (6 bases). Per germline, CDR1 PRHDT and CDR2 FYEKMQ (reference sequence). V dropped 3 bases and J dropped 4 bases, with 27 bases sitting between them. The CDR3 length is 19 residues. The CDR3 sequence is CASSLALYPAGVSGETQYF. The CDR3 region has the DNA TGTGCCAGCAGCTTGGCCCTATACCCAGCAGGGGTCTCGGGAGAGACCCAGTACTTC.

The rearrangement links TRBV6-5 to TRBJ2-7; 10 positions match TRBD2. V lost 5 bases, J lost 0 bases, and 4 bases stayed unmatched. From germline, CDR1 is MNHEY and CDR2 SVGAGI. The CDR3 runs 15 residues. Here the CDR3 reads CASSPSGSRSYEQYF. The CDR3 DNA is TGTGCCAGCAGTCCTAGCGGGAGTCGCTCCTACGAGCAGTACTTC.

The chain combines TRBV4-2 with TRBJ2-1; 12 nucleotides agree with TRBD2. CDR1 LGHNA and CDR2 YNFKEQ come from the germline V gene. This CDR3 spans 16 amino acids. Losses at the gene ends were 0 bases for V and 9 bases for J; bases not matched to a gene: 6. CDR3 protein: CASSQDLTSGSGEQFF. In nucleotides, the CDR3 is TGTGCCAGCAGCCAAGATCTGACTAGCGGGAGTGGTGAGCAGTTCTTC.

This chain uses TRBV10-2 with TRBJ1-1; 8 bases fit TRBD1. Germline CDR1 and CDR2: WSHSY and SAAADI. The CDR3 length is 14 residues. Germline trimming cut 8 bases from V and 5 bases from J; bases unmatched to any gene: 10. CDR3 loop: CASSETGGGTEAFF. CDR3 in DNA: TGCGCCAGCTCGGAAACAGGGGGAGGTACTGAAGCTTTCTTT.

The chain links TRBV5-1 to TRBJ2-5; D not certain. This CDR3 has 13 amino acids. CDR1 is SGHRS, CDR2 YFSETQ, per germline. V lost 6 bases, J lost 2 bases, and 11 bases lay in between. The CDR3 spells CASTLPGQETQYF. CDR3 coding DNA: TGCGCCAGCACCCTCCCAGGTCAAGAGACCCAGTACTTC.

This clone showed up just once. This sequence joins TRBV6-1 and TRBJ2-7, with D possibly TRBD2 on 6 matching bases. V lost 8 bases and J lost 2, with 16 bases in between. This CDR3 is built from 14 residues. Looked up from germline, CDR1 is MNHNS and CDR2 is SASEGT. The CDR3 loop reads CASLNRGYAYEQYF. The CDR3 nucleotides read TGTGCCAGCCTTAATCGGGGGTACGCCTACGAGCAGTACTTC.

The chain is built from TRBV19 and TRBJ2-3; 12 bases align to TRBD1. Germline V CDR1 and CDR2: LNHDA, SQIVND (reference sequence). The CDR3 is 15 residues long. V gave up 5 bases and J gave up 5 bases; unmatched junction bases: 5. The CDR3 bases are TGTGCCAGTAGTTGGGACAGGGGGCTCTTAGATACGCAGTATTTT. As protein: CASSWDRGLLDTQYF. Variable domain in full (rest from reference TRBV19 and TRBJ2-3): DGGITQSPKYLFRKEGQNVTLSCEQNLNHDAMYWYRQDPGQGLRLIYYSQIVNDFQKGDIAEGYSVSREKKESFPLTVTSAQKNPTAFYLCASSWDRGLLDTQYFGPGTRLTVL.

The chain has TRBV10-3 and TRBJ1-4; 7 bases fit TRBD1. The V gene's germline CDR1 is ENHRY and CDR2 SYGVKD. V gave up 10 bases and J gave up 0 bases; unmatched junction bases: 8. The CDR3 is 15 amino acids. The chain's CDR3 is CATHNQGATNEKLFF. The CDR3 DNA sequence: TGTGCCACTCATAATCAGGGGGCAACTAATGAAAAACTGTTTTTT.

The chain couples TRBV4-1 to TRBJ1-3; 8 nucleotides agree with TRBD1. Trimming cost V 1 base and J 1 base; bases outside gene matches: 6. The CDR3 totals 17 residues. CDR1 is MGHRA, CDR2 YSYEKL, per germline. The CDR3 region has the DNA TGCGCCAGCAGCCAAGCGGGCAGGGGGCGGTCTGGAAACACCATATATTTT. Protein sequence: CASSQAGRGRSGNTIYF.

This chain joins TRBV27 and TRBJ2-1; 12 nucleotides match TRBD2. V shed 6 bases, J shed 4 bases, and the junction held 7 bases outside the gene matches. CDR1 is MNHEY, CDR2 SMNVEV, per germline (reference sequence). The CDR3 runs 16 residues. This CDR3 reads CASSRELAGGYNEQFF. Here the CDR3 DNA reads TGTGCCAGCAGCCGAGAACTAGCGGGGGGATACAATGAGCAGTTCTTC.

The chain links TRBV14 to TRBJ2-2; TRBD1 agrees at 9 bases. The V and J ends lost 6 bases and 7 bases, in that order; junction bases with no gene match: 6. This CDR3 contains 14 residues. Germline CDR1 is SGHDN and CDR2 is FVKESK. CDR3 DNA: TGTGCCAGCAGATCCACAGGGGGCTTCGGGGAGCTGTTTTTT. Translated, it gives CASRSTGGFGELFF.

This chain joins TRBV11-2 and TRBJ1-2, with a possible D match to TRBD1 (5 bases). With 4 bases removed from V and 2 bases from J, the gap between germline ends came to 14 bases. Germline V gene data show CDR1 as SGHAT and CDR2 as FQNNGV. The CDR3 length is 15 residues. The CDR3 region has the DNA TGTGCCAGCAGCTCTTCCAGGGCCGTCAACTATGGCTACACCTTC. This gives the protein CASSSSRAVNYGYTF.

This sequence joins TRBV7-2 and TRBJ2-7; D is unresolved. The CDR3 has 14 residues. Per the germline V gene, CDR1 is SGHTA and CDR2 is FQGNSA. The V gene lost 1 base and the J gene lost 5 bases, with 12 bases spanning the gap. The CDR3, as DNA: TGTGCCAGCAGCTTAGATGGGGTCTTGGACGAGCAGTACTTC. Protein: CASSLDGVLDEQYF.

The V gene is TRBV6-1, the J gene TRBJ1-2, with 7 nucleotides matching TRBD1. Unmatched junction bases numbered 1, after V lost 2 bases and J lost 7 bases. Germline CDR1 reads MNHNS; CDR2 reads SASEGT. The CDR3 runs 12 residues. This CDR3 reads CASSETGVGYTF. Written as DNA, the CDR3 is TGTGCCAGCAGTGAAACAGGGGTTGGCTACACCTTC.

The rearrangement joins TRBV18 to TRBJ2-2; D may correspond to TRBD1 or TRBD2 (5 bases each). Looked up from germline, CDR1 is KGHSH and CDR2 is LQKENI. Trimming left V 2 bases short and J 4 bases short, with 11 bases between. The CDR3 runs 15 residues. The CDR3 coding sequence is TGTGCCAGCTCACCAAGGGACGATGGCACCGGGGAGCTGTTTTTT. This codes for CASSPRDDGTGELFF. Full variable domain (missing parts from reference TRBV18 and TRBJ2-2): NAGVMQNPRHLVRRRGQEARLRCSPMKGHSHVYWYRQLPEEGLKFMVYLQKENIIDESGMPKERFSAEFPKEGPSILRIQQVVRGDSAAYFCASSPRDDGTGELFFGEGSRLTVL.

The CDR3 sequence is CASSPGADSSYEQYF. The CDR3 DNA reads TGTGCCAGCAGCCCTGGGGCAGACAGCTCCTACGAGCAGTACTTC. V gene TRBV11-3 combines with J gene TRBJ2-7; maybe TRBD1 (5 bases). There are 15 residues in the CDR3. Germline-derived CDR1 and CDR2 are SGHNT and YENEEA. The V end lost 5 bases, the J end lost 0 bases, and 14 bases lay between the germline ends.

The gene calls are TRBV7-2 and TRBJ2-3, with 7 nucleotides matching TRBD1. The ends lost 5 bases at V and 4 bases at J; junction bases unmatched: 6. The CDR3 extends over 14 amino acids. Per the germline V gene, CDR1 is SGHTA and CDR2 is FQGNSA. The CDR3 region has the DNA TGTGCCAGCAGCGCCGGACAGGTTCCAGATACGCAGTATTTT. Amino acids: CASSAGQVPDTQYF. The variable domain in full, completed from reference TRBV7-2 and TRBJ2-3, reads GAGVSQSPSNKVTEKGKDVELRCDPISGHTALYWYRQSLGQGLEFLIYFQGNSAPDKSGLPSDRFSAERTGGSVSTLTIQRTQQEDSAVYLCASSAGQVPDTQYFGPGTRLTVL.

The CDR3 bases are TGTGCCAGTAGCATTAGCGGGCAAAGCACAGATACGCAGTATTTT. It is translated as CASSISGQSTDTQYF. V usage is TRBV19 and J usage is TRBJ2-3, with TRBD2 matching over 7 bases. V gave up 6 bases and J gave up 0 bases; unmatched junction bases: 6. This CDR3 is 15 amino acids long. Germline V gene data show CDR1 as LNHDA and CDR2 as SQIVND (reference sequence).

This chain connects TRBV7-9 to TRBJ1-1; the D is unclear. There are 13 residues in the CDR3. The germline CDR1 and CDR2 sequences are SEHNR and FQNEAQ (reference sequence). Trimming shortened V by 5 bases and J by 0 bases, and 7 bases separated the two germline ends. This CDR3 reads CASSAFMNTEAFF. Written as DNA, the CDR3 is TGTGCCAGCAGCGCCTTTATGAACACTGAAGCTTTCTTT. The full variable domain, with the rest looked up from reference TRBV7-9 and TRBJ1-1, is DTGVSQNPRHKITKRGQNVTFRCDPISEHNRLYWYRQTLGQGPEFLTYFQNEAQLEKSRLLSDRFSAERPKGSFSTLEIQRTEQGDSAMYLCASSAFMNTEAFFGQGTRLTVV.

The chain carries TRBV2 and TRBJ1-2; a weak D match, TRBD1 (5 bases). There are 14 residues in the CDR3. The germline V gene has CDR1 SNHLY and CDR2 FYNNEI. V shed 9 bases and J shed 0 bases, with 14 bases lying between them. CDR3 region: CARAGGEPNYGYTF. DNA of the CDR3: TGTGCCAGGGCTGGGGGAGAACCTAACTATGGCTACACCTTC.

The V and J genes are TRBV5-4 and TRBJ1-1; D uncertain. The ends were cut back, 4 bases at V and 1 base at J, with 11 bases in the middle. The CDR3 loop spans 14 amino acids. The germline gives CDR1 SGHNT, CDR2 YYREEE (reference sequence). CDR3 bases: TGTGCCAGCAGCCCAAAGGTGGGGAACACTGAAGCTTTCTTT. Translation: CASSPKVGNTEAFF.

V and J are TRBV27 and TRBJ2-1, with TRBD2 matching over 13 bases. V was clipped by 3 bases and J by 10 bases; unmatched bases: 6. The CDR3 is made up of 15 amino acids. Germline V CDR1 and CDR2: MNHEY, SMNVEV (reference sequence). For the CDR3, the DNA is TGTGCCAGCAGTTTGGGACTAGCGGGAATGGACGAGCAGTTCTTC. It codes for CASSLGLAGMDEQFF.